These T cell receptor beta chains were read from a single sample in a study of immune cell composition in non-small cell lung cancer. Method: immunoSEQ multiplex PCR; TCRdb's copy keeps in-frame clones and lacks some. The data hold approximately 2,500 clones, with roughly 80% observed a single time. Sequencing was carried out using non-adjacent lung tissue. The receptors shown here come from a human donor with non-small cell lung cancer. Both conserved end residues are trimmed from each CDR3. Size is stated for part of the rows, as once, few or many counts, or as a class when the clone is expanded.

cdr3_aa: ASSSKAGVVYEQY; clone_size: .; v_call: TRBV13
cdr3_aa: ASSFTSGRINEQF; clone_size: .; v_call: TRBV5-1
cdr3_aa: ASRRDRANYGYT; clone_size: .; v_call: TRBV6-5
cdr3_aa: ASSLDLYSEQF; clone_size: .; v_call: TRBV5-4
cdr3_aa: ASSPGSASLGEQY; clone_size: .; v_call: TRBV18
cdr3_aa: ASSFSGSLTDTQY; clone_size: .; v_call: TRBV7-3
cdr3_aa: ASSPYGTGPNEKLF; clone_size: .; v_call: TRBV18
cdr3_aa: ASRGSPPGQGWETQY; clone_size: .; v_call: TRBV28
cdr3_aa: ASSLASSYEQY; clone_size: .; v_call: TRBV7-6
cdr3_aa: ASSPGQGAYGEQY; clone_size: few; v_call: TRBV7-7
cdr3_aa: ASSLPFLGSGGEKLF; clone_size: .; v_call: TRBV28
cdr3_aa: SFTGPGNTIY; clone_size: .; v_call: TRBV29-1
cdr3_aa: ASTSRQGAQSYEQY; clone_size: .; v_call: TRBV27
cdr3_aa: ASSKRTSSQETQY; clone_size: once; v_call: TRBV7-7
cdr3_aa: ASSSGLARTGELF; clone_size: .; v_call: TRBV28
cdr3_aa: ASSALGVVNQPQH; clone_size: .; v_call: TRBV9
cdr3_aa: ASSRLAGVTGELF; clone_size: .; v_call: TRBV13
cdr3_aa: ASGTSDFYEQY; clone_size: .; v_call: TRBV6-1
cdr3_aa: ASRTGPINQPQH; clone_size: .; v_call: TRBV5-8
cdr3_aa: SAHLVGASGYT; clone_size: .; v_call: TRBV29-1
cdr3_aa: ATLGGNTEAF; clone_size: .; v_call: TRBV10-2
cdr3_aa: ASSVEGQGLSTDTQY; clone_size: .; v_call: TRBV9
cdr3_aa: ASSLAQKETQY; clone_size: .; v_call: TRBV5-1
cdr3_aa: AISVEAGGRDTQY; clone_size: once; v_call: TRBV10-3
cdr3_aa: ASSPQTGLNEQF; clone_size: once; v_call: TRBV18
cdr3_aa: ASSWSSGATDTQY; clone_size: .; v_call: TRBV7-9
cdr3_aa: AITDRASSYEQY; clone_size: .; v_call: TRBV10-3
cdr3_aa: ASSSQNANEQF; clone_size: .; v_call: TRBV7-2
cdr3_aa: ASRQTGGGETQY; clone_size: .; v_call: TRBV19
cdr3_aa: ASSLDPGTGGEQY; clone_size: .; v_call: TRBV7-2
cdr3_aa: ASSLAPGLANNEQF; clone_size: .; v_call: TRBV5-5
cdr3_aa: SVEGDRGSYEQY; clone_size: .; v_call: TRBV29-1
cdr3_aa: ASSQTPGTSGNEQF; clone_size: .; v_call: TRBV7-3
cdr3_aa: ASTKRGELYGYT; clone_size: .; v_call: TRBV6-6
cdr3_aa: ASSQETASGSGQY; clone_size: few; v_call: TRBV4-3
cdr3_aa: ASTLLEQF; clone_size: few; v_call: TRBV2
cdr3_aa: ASSLTTGAGELF; clone_size: few; v_call: TRBV5-1
cdr3_aa: ASSFSGSGADTQY; clone_size: .; v_call: TRBV11-1
cdr3_aa: ASSFPGIQSTDTQY; clone_size: .; v_call: TRBV28
cdr3_aa: ASSLAGGPSGELF; clone_size: .; v_call: TRBV10-1
cdr3_aa: ASTPHTISANYGYT; clone_size: .; v_call: TRBV28
cdr3_aa: SVVTSGSINEQY; clone_size: .; v_call: TRBV29-1
cdr3_aa: ASSGGGGTGELF; clone_size: .; v_call: TRBV28
cdr3_aa: ASSSAGTTLETQY; clone_size: .; v_call: TRBV5-4
cdr3_aa: ASSATGQGILPYEQY; clone_size: .; v_call: TRBV7-9
cdr3_aa: ASSGYRQTQETQY; clone_size: .; v_call: TRBV25-1
cdr3_aa: ASSLDVQGPDEQY; clone_size: .; v_call: TRBV5-4
cdr3_aa: ASSADSMNTEAF; clone_size: .; v_call: TRBV7-9
cdr3_aa: ASSLGALSYEQY; clone_size: once; v_call: TRBV5-5
cdr3_aa: ASSVLTGELF; clone_size: .; v_call: TRBV6-5
cdr3_aa: ASSLGGQTYNEQF; clone_size: .; v_call: TRBV5-1
cdr3_aa: ASSFAQGARTEAF; clone_size: .; v_call: TRBV5-3
cdr3_aa: ASSPTSGTSYEQY; clone_size: .; v_call: TRBV6-6
cdr3_aa: ASSPGLAGYNEQF; clone_size: .; v_call: TRBV6-4
cdr3_aa: ASSLARDSFDEQF; clone_size: once; v_call: TRBV7-2